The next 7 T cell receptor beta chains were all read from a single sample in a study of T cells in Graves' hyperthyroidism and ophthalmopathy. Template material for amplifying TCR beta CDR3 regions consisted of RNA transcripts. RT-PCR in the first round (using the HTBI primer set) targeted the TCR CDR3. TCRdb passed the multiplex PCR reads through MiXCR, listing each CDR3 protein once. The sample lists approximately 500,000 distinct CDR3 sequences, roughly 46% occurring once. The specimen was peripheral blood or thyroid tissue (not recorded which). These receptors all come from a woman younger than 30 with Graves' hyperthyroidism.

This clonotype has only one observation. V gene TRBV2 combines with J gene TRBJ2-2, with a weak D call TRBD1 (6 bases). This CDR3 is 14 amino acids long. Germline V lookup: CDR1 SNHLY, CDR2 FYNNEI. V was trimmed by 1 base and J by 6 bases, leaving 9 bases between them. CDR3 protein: CASSEDRVAGELFF. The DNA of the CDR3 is TGTGCCAGCAGTGAAGACAGGGTGGCCGGGGAGCTGTTTTTT. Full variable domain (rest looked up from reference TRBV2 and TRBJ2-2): EPEVTQTPSHQVTQMGQEVILRCVPISNHLYFYWYRQILGQKVEFLVSFYNNEISEKSEIFDDQFSVERPDGSNFTLKIRSTKLEDSAMYFCASSEDRVAGELFFGEGSRLTVL.

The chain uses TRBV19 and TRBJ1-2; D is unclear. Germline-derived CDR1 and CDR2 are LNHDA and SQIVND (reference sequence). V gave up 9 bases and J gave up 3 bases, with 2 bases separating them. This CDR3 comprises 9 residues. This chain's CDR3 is CARDYGYTF. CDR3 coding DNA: TGTGCCAGGGACTATGGCTACACCTTC.

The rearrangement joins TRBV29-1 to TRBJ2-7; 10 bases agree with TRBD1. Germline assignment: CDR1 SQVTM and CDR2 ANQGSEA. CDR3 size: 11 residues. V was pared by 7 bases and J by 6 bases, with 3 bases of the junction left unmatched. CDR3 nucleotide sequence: TGCAGCGGGGGACAGGGGCGCGAGCAGTACTTC. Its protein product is CSGGQGREQYF.

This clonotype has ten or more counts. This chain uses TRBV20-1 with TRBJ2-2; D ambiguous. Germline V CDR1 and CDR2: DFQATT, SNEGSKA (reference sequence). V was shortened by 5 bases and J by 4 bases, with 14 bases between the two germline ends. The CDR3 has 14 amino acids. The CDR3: CSADPGVSTGELFF. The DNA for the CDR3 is TGCAGTGCTGACCCCGGAGTGAGCACCGGGGAGCTGTTTTTT.

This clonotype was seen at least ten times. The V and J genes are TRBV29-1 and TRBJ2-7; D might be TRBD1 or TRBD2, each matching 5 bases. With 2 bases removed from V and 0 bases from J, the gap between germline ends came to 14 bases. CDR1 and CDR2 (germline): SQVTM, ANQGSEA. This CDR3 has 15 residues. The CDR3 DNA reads TGCAGCGTTGAATCGGCAGGGACCGGCTCCTACGAGCAGTACTTC. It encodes CSVESAGTGSYEQYF.

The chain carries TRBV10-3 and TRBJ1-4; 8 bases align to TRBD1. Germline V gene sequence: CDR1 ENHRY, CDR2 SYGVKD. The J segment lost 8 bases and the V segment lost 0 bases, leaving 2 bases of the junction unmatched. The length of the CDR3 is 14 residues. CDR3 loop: CAISESTGGEKLFF. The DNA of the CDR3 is TGTGCCATCAGTGAGTCAACAGGGGGGGAAAAACTGTTTTTT.

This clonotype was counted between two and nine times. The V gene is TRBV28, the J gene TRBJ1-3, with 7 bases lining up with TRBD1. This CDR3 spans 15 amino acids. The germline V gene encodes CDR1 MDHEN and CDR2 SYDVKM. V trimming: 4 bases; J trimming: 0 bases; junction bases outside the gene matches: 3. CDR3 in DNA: TGTGCCAGCAGTTCCCGGGACAGCTCTGGAAACACCATATATTTT. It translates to CASSSRDSSGNTIYF. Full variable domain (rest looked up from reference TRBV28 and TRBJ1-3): DVKVTQSSRYLVKRTGEKVFLECVQDMDHENMFWYRQDPGLGLRLIYFSYDVKMKEKGDIPEGYSVSREKKERFSLILESASTNQTSMYLCASSSRDSSGNTIYFGEGSWLTVV.